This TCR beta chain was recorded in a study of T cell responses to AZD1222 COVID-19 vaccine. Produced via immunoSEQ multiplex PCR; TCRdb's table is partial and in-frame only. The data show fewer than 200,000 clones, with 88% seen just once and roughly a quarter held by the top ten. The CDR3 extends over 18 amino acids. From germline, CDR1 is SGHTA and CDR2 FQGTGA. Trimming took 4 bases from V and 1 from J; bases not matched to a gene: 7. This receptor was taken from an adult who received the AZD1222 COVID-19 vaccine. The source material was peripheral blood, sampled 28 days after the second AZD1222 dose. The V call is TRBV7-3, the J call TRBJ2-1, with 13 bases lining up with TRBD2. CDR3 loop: CASSSSGLAGRSYNEQFF. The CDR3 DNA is TGTGCCAGCAGCTCCTCGGGACTAGCGGGAAGATCCTACAATGAGCAGTTCTTC.